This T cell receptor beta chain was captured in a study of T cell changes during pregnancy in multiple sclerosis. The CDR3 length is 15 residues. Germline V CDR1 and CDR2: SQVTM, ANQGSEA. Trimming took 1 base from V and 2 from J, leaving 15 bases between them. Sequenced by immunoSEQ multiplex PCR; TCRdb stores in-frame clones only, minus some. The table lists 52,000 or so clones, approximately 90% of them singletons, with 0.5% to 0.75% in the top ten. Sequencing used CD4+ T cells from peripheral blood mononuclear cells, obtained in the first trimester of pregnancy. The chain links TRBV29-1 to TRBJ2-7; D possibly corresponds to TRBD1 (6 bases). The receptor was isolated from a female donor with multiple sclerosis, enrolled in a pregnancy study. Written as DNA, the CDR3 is TGCAGCGTTGAAGGGACAGCTACGGGCCCCTACGAGCAGTACTTC. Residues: CSVEGTATGPYEQYF.